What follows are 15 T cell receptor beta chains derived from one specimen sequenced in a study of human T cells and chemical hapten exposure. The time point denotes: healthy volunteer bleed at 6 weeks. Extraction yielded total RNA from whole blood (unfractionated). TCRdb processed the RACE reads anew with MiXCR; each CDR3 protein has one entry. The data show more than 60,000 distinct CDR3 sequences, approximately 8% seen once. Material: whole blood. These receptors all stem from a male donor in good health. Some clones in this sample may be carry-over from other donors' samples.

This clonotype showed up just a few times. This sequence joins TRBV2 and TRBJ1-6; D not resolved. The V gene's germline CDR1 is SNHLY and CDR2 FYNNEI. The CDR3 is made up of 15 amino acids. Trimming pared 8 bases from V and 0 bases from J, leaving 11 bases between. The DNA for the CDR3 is TGTGCCAGCCGAGAACAGAGCTCCTATAATTCACCCCTCCACTTT. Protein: CASREQSSYNSPLHF.

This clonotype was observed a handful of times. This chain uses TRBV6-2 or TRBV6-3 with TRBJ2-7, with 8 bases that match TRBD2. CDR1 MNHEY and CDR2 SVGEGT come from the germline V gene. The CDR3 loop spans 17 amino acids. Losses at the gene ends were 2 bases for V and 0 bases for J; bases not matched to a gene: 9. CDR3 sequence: CASSYQLADIFSYEQYF. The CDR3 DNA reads TGTGCCAGCAGTTACCAACTAGCGGACATCTTCTCCTACGAGCAGTACTTC.

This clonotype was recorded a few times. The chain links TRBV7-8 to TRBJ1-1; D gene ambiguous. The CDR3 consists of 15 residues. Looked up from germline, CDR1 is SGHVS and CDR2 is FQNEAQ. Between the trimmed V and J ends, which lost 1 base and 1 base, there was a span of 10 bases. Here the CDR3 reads CASSLVVGGNTEAFF. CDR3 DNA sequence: TGTGCCAGCAGCTTAGTAGTCGGAGGGAACACTGAAGCTTTCTTT.

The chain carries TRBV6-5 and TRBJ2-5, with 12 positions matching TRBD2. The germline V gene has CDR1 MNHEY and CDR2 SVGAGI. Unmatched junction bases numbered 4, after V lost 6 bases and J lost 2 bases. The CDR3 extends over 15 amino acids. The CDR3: CASRGLAGLQETQYF. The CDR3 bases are TGTGCCAGCAGAGGACTAGCGGGACTACAAGAGACCCAGTACTTC.

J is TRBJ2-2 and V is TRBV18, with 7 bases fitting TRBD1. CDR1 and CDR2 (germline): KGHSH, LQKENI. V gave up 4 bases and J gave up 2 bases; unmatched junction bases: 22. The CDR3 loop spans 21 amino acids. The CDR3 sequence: CASSLMDRTHRTLLNTGELFF. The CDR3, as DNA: TGTGCCAGCTCACTGATGGACAGGACTCACCGGACTCTACTCAACACCGGGGAGCTGTTTTTT. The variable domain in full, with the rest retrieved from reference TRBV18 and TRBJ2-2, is NAGVMQNPRHLVRRRGQEARLRCSPMKGHSHVYWYRQLPEEGLKFMVYLQKENIIDESGMPKERFSAEFPKEGPSILRIQQVVRGDSAAYFCASSLMDRTHRTLLNTGELFFGEGSRLTVL.

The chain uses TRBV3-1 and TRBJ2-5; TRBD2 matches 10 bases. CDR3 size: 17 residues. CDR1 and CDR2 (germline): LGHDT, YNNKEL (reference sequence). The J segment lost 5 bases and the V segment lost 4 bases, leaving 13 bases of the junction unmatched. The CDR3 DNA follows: TGTGCCAGCAGCCCGACCCTGAGGACTAGCGGAGGGGAGACCCAGTACTTC. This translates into CASSPTLRTSGGETQYF.

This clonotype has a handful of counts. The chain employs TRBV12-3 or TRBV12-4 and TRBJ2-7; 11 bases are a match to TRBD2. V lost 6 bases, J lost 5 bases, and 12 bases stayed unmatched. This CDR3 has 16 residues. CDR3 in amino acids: CASSPRVSSGRNEQYF. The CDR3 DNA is TGTGCCAGCAGCCCCCGGGTATCTAGCGGGAGGAACGAGCAGTACTTC.

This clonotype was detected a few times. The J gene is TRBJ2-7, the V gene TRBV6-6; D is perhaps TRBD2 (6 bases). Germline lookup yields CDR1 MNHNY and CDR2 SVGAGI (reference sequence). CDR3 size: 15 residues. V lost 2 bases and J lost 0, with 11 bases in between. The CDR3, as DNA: TGTGCCAGCAGTTACGTGGGTAGCGGCTCCTACGAGCAGTACTTC. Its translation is CASSYVGSGSYEQYF.

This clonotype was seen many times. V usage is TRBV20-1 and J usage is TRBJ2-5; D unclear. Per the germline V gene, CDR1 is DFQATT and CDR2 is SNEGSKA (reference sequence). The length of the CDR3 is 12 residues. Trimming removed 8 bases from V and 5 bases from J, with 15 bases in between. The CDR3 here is CSYTVLAETQYF. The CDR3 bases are TGCAGTTACACGGTCCTCGCGGAGACCCAGTACTTC.

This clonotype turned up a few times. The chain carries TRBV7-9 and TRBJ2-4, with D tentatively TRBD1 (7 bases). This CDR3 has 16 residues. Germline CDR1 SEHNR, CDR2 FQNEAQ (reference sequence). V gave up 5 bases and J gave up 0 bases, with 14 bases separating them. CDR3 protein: CASSRTGLLAKNIQYF. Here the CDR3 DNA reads TGTGCCAGCAGCCGGACAGGACTACTAGCCAAAAACATTCAGTACTTC.

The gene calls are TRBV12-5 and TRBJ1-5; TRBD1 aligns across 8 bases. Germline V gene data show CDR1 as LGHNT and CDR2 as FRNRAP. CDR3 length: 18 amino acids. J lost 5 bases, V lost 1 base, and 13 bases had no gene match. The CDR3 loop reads CASGLDLPVQGAYQPQHF. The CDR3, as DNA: TGTGCTAGTGGTTTGGACCTCCCCGTCCAGGGGGCTTATCAGCCCCAGCATTTT. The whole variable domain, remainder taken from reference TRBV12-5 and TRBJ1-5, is DARVTQTPRHKVTEMGQEVTMRCQPILGHNTVFWYRQTMMQGLELLAYFRNRAPLDDSGMPKDRFSAEMPDATLATLKIQPSEPRDSAVYFCASGLDLPVQGAYQPQHFGDGTRLSIL.

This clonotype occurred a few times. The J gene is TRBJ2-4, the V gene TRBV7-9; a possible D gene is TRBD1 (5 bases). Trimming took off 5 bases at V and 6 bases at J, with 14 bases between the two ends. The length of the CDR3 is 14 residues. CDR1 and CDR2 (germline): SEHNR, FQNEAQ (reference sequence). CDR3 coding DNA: TGTGCCAGCAGCCTACCCTCGCAGGGAAACATTCAGTACTTC. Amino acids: CASSLPSQGNIQYF.

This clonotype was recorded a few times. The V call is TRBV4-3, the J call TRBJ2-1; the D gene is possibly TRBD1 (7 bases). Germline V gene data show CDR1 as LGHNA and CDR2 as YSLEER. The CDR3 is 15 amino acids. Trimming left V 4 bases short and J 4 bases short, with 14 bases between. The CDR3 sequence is CASSLQGGFYNEQFF. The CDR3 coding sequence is TGCGCCAGCAGCCTTCAGGGGGGATTTTACAATGAGCAGTTCTTC.

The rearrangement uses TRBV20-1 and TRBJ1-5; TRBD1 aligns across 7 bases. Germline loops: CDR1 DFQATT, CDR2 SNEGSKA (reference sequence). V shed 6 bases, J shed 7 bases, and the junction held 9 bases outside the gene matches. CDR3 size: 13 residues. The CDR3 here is CSALNRGGQPQHF. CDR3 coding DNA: TGCAGTGCCCTTAACAGGGGAGGACAGCCCCAGCATTTT.

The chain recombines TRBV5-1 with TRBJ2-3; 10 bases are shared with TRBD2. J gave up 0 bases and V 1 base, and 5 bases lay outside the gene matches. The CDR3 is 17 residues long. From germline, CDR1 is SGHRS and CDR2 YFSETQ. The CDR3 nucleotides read TGCGCCAGCAGCTTGTGGGGACTAGCGTCTAGCACAGATACGCAGTATTTT. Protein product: CASSLWGLASSTDTQYF.